A single sample gave rise to the 22 T cell receptor beta chains below, sequenced in a study of Graves' ophthalmopathy and Graves' hyperthyroidism. The study amplified TCR beta CDR3 regions using RNA transcripts. Second-round multiplex PCR followed a first-round RT-PCR using HTBI primers. TCRdb itself ran the multiplex PCR reads through MiXCR, one entry per CDR3 protein. The sample holds approximately 150,000 distinct CDR3 sequences; roughly two fifths are singletons and the top ten take 7.5% to 10%. Sequenced input: peripheral blood. The receptors originated from a man between 25 and 39 years old with Graves' ophthalmopathy.

In its sample, this clonotype was seen a few times. The CDR3 sequence is CSAAFQANTEAFF. In DNA, the CDR3 is TGCAGTGCAGCTTTCCAGGCGAACACTGAAGCTTTCTTT. The rearrangement joins TRBV20-1 to TRBJ1-1; D is undetermined. V lost 6 bases to trimming and J lost 1 base, with 12 bases between them. Germline V gene data show CDR1 as DFQATT and CDR2 as SNEGSKA (reference sequence). This CDR3 has 13 residues.

This clonotype was observed at least ten times. This rearrangement joins TRBV6-2 or TRBV6-3 to TRBJ2-7, with TRBD2 matching 14 bases. The CDR3 covers 15 residues. After removal of 8 bases from V and 9 bases from J, the junction contained 12 bases not matched to a gene. Per the germline V gene, CDR1 is MNHEY and CDR2 is SVGEGT. CDR3 sequence: CASRTGTSGRKGQYF. The CDR3 DNA is TGTGCCAGCCGGACCGGGACTAGCGGGAGAAAAGGGCAGTACTTC.

This clonotype has ten or more counts. The chain links TRBV4-3 to TRBJ2-4; TRBD1 agrees at 8 bases. V lost 0 bases, J lost 1 base, and 2 bases stayed unmatched. Germline V gene sequence: CDR1 LGHNA, CDR2 YSLEER. This CDR3 has 16 residues. CDR3 loop: CASSQDWTGAKNIQYF. As DNA, the CDR3 is TGCGCCAGCAGCCAAGACTGGACAGGGGCCAAAAACATTCAGTACTTC.

This clonotype was seen at least ten times. This chain joins TRBV20-1 and TRBJ1-1; D not resolved. Germline V gives CDR1 DFQATT, CDR2 SNEGSKA (reference sequence). V was clipped by 3 bases and J by 2 bases, with 19 bases between them. There are 16 residues in the CDR3. CDR3 DNA sequence: TGCAGTGCTAGTGGTGGAACTGTGCTCACCAACACTGAAGCTTTCTTT. Its translation: CSASGGTVLTNTEAFF.

This clonotype was found a few times. The chain is built from TRBV12-3 or TRBV12-4 and TRBJ2-7, with D possibly TRBD1 on 6 matching bases. Between the trimmed V and J ends, which lost 6 bases and 0 bases, there was a span of 15 bases. The CDR3 has 15 amino acids. Written as DNA, the CDR3 is TGTGCCAGCAGAGCGGACGTGGACAGCTCCTACGAGCAGTACTTC. Translating gives CASRADVDSSYEQYF.

This clonotype was observed at least ten times. The rearrangement uses TRBV2 and TRBJ2-4; D assignment may be TRBD1 or TRBD2 (5 bases each). The CDR3 is made up of 18 amino acids. V dropped 3 bases and J dropped 0 bases, with 18 bases sitting between them. Germline V gene data show CDR1 as SNHLY and CDR2 as FYNNEI. CDR3 in DNA: TGTGCCAGCAGTGACAACCCGACAGCTAGCCTAGCCAAAAACATTCAGTACTTC. Translating it yields CASSDNPTASLAKNIQYF.

This clonotype appeared many times. The DNA for the CDR3 is TGTGCCAGCAGTCAATTCTACAGCGATTGGAAAGAGACCCAGTACTTC. Protein product: CASSQFYSDWKETQYF. V usage is TRBV28 and J usage is TRBJ2-5; D unresolved. The ends were cut back, 5 bases at V and 3 bases at J, with 19 bases in the middle. This CDR3 is built from 16 residues. The germline CDR1 and CDR2 sequences are MDHEN and SYDVKM.

This rearrangement joins TRBV12-3 or TRBV12-4 to TRBJ2-5, with D unresolved. The V end lost 5 bases, the J end lost 5 bases, and 12 bases lay between the germline ends. The CDR3 is 13 amino acids. CDR3 region: CASSTYGDETQYF. In DNA form, the CDR3 reads TGTGCCAGCAGTACCTATGGGGATGAGACCCAGTACTTC.

The rearrangement uses TRBV12-3 or TRBV12-4 and TRBJ1-3, with TRBD1 matching 8 bases. With V trimmed by 5 bases and J by 4 bases, 4 bases remained unmatched. The CDR3 is 14 amino acids. The CDR3 DNA sequence: TGTGCCAGCAGTCTCAGACAGGGGGGAAACACCATATATTTT. Encoded protein: CASSLRQGGNTIYF.

This chain joins TRBV6-1 and TRBJ2-5; the D call may be TRBD1 or TRBD2 (5 bases each). The CDR3 is made up of 14 amino acids. The V end was cut by 7 bases, the J end by 9 bases, with 21 bases between. Germline V gives CDR1 MNHNS, CDR2 SASEGT. CDR3 coding DNA: TGTGCCAGCACCGAATGGGGGACCCGGAGTGCCCAGTACTTC. This translates into CASTEWGTRSAQYF.

This clonotype was detected only once. The V gene is TRBV30, the J gene TRBJ2-5, with D uncertain. The CDR3 length is 15 residues. Germline V gives CDR1 GTSNPN, CDR2 SVGIG (reference sequence). Trimming removed 4 bases at V and 2 bases at J, with 17 bases between. This CDR3 is CAWKGFLSWQETQYF. Written as DNA, the CDR3 is TGTGCCTGGAAAGGATTCCTAAGTTGGCAAGAGACCCAGTACTTC.

Ten or more counts support this clonotype. The chain carries TRBV6-2 or TRBV6-3 and TRBJ2-2; TRBD2 might be the D (5 bases). The CDR3 is 15 residues long. From germline, CDR1 is MNHEY and CDR2 SVGEGT. The V gene lost 1 base and the J gene lost 4 bases, with 10 bases spanning the gap. CDR3 nucleotide sequence: TGTGCCAGCAGTTACTTTATAGAGGGCACCGGGGAGCTGTTTTTT. Its protein product is CASSYFIEGTGELFF.

This chain connects TRBV6-2 or TRBV6-3 to TRBJ2-2, with 8 positions matching TRBD2. The V gene's germline CDR1 is MNHEY and CDR2 SVGEGT. This CDR3 is built from 17 residues. V lost 4 bases to trimming and J lost 7 bases; unmatched junction nucleotides: 14. The CDR3 bases are TGTGCCAGCAGTTCGACCGAGTGGACTAGCAGGTTCGGGGAGCTGTTTTTT. Its protein product is CASSSTEWTSRFGELFF.

V and J are TRBV6-1 and TRBJ2-7, with 11 bases aligning to TRBD2. The CDR3 length is 15 residues. The J segment lost 1 base and the V segment lost 6 bases, leaving 5 bases of the junction unmatched. Germline CDR1 reads MNHNS; CDR2 reads SASEGT. The CDR3 DNA is TGTGCCAGCAGCGGCGGACTAGCGGGTTCCTACGAGCAGTACTTC. It encodes CASSGGLAGSYEQYF.

The gene calls are TRBV28 and TRBJ2-5, with TRBD2 as a possible D gene (6 bases). The ends were cut back, 6 bases at V and 9 bases at J, with 8 bases in the middle. This CDR3 is 10 amino acids long. Germline values: CDR1 MDHEN, CDR2 SYDVKM. CDR3 residues: CASRRDSQYF. The CDR3 DNA sequence: TGTGCCAGCAGAAGGGACTCCCAGTACTTC.

This clonotype was recorded at least ten times. The V gene is TRBV12-3 or TRBV12-4, the J gene TRBJ1-1; D possibly corresponds to TRBD1 (6 bases). The CDR3 totals 14 residues. Trimming shortened V by 6 bases and J by 7 bases, and 18 bases separated the two germline ends. CDR3 residues: CASSHQGPGVEAFF. CDR3 DNA: TGTGCCAGCAGCCACCAGGGGCCCGGAGTTGAAGCTTTCTTT.

The J gene is TRBJ1-5, the V gene TRBV10-3; D is unclear. CDR1 is ENHRY, CDR2 SYGVKD, per germline. The CDR3 has 14 amino acids. The V gene lost 10 bases and the J gene lost 7 bases, with 20 bases spanning the gap. The CDR3 sequence is CASRPIGVNQPQHF. CDR3 bases: TGTGCCAGCAGACCTATTGGGGTAAACCAGCCCCAGCATTTT.

Ten or more counts support this clonotype. The gene calls are TRBV6-2 or TRBV6-3 and TRBJ2-2, with a possible D match to TRBD2 (6 bases). Germline V gives CDR1 MNHEY, CDR2 SVGEGT. Trimming cost V 2 bases and J 1 base, with 8 bases left between them. There are 15 residues in the CDR3. The DNA of the CDR3 is TGTGCCAGCAGTTACGGGCGGGAGAACACCGGGGAGCTGTTTTTT. It is translated as CASSYGRENTGELFF.

This clonotype was detected ten times or more. The rearrangement joins TRBV6-5 to TRBJ1-1; D call uncertain. Looked up from germline, CDR1 is MNHEY and CDR2 is SVGAGI. V lost 3 bases and J 1 base, leaving 9 bases between the germline ends. The CDR3 length is 14 residues. CDR3 amino acids: CASSYDGRNTEAFF. The CDR3 nucleotides read TGTGCCAGCAGTTATGACGGGAGGAACACTGAAGCTTTCTTT.

J is TRBJ2-5 and V is TRBV12-3 or TRBV12-4; D possibly corresponds to TRBD2 (6 bases). The CDR3 length is 12 residues. The V end was cut by 10 bases, the J end by 4 bases, with 13 bases between. The CDR3 here is CATSGVIETQYF. In DNA form, the CDR3 reads TGTGCCACCTCGGGAGTCATAGAGACCCAGTACTTC.

This clonotype occurred a few times. The J gene is TRBJ1-1, the V gene TRBV24-1, with a possible D match to TRBD1 (6 bases). V lost 6 bases to trimming and J lost 7 bases, with 14 bases between them. The CDR3 is 13 residues long. Per the germline V gene, CDR1 is KGHDR and CDR2 is SFDVKD. DNA of the CDR3: TGTGCCACCAGTATGGGGGCGCGGGGTGAAGCTTTCTTT. It codes for CATSMGARGEAFF.

The genes are TRBV11-2 and TRBJ2-5; 12 bases map to TRBD1. V was clipped by 2 bases and J by 3 bases; unmatched bases: 4. Looked up from germline, CDR1 is SGHAT and CDR2 is FQNNGV. The CDR3 covers 16 residues. The CDR3 here is CASSLYGTGGEETQYF. CDR3 sequence (DNA): TGTGCCAGCAGCTTATACGGGACAGGGGGCGAAGAGACCCAGTACTTC.